The entry that follows covers one T cell receptor beta chain sequence. Its antigen is not known. The data stem from a study of graft-versus-host responses after intestinal transplantation. Study findings and constraints: Among recipient marrow samples, GvH clones were found; some appeared first in ileum or blood.

Sequenced by immunoSEQ multiplex PCR; TCRdb stores in-frame clones only, minus some. Found here are more than 75,000 clones, about 91% of them singletons; the top ten hold 0.3% to 0.35%. The CDR3 consists of 14 residues. Per the germline V gene, CDR1 is LNHDA and CDR2 is SQIVND (reference sequence). V was cut by 0 bases and J by 7 bases, with 12 bases left in between. This sequence was found in a human donor who was the organ donor for an intestinal transplant. The chain links TRBV19 to TRBJ1-1; no reliable D call. Here the sequenced sample was unstimulated CD4+ T cells sorted from spleen or lymph node cells, taken before transplant. In DNA, the CDR3 is TGTGCCAGTAGTATAGATCCGGGTTCTGGTGAAGCTTTCTTT. Residues: CASSIDPGSGEAFF.